This T cell receptor (beta chain) is from a study of molecular identifiers for immune sequencing clone quantification. Germline V gene sequence: CDR1 SGDLS, CDR2 YYNGEE. The CDR3 extends over 15 amino acids. Between the trimmed V and J ends, which lost 4 bases and 17 bases, there was a span of 25 bases. Naive CD8 libraries were made from around 18,000 to 910,000 sorted cells, and they used 10%, 30% or 50% RNA. Researchers sorted naive CD8 T cells as cells that were CD8+CD4-CCR7+CD45RA+. Study findings and constraints: Identical barcode-sharing TCR molecules could lead to underestimated sizes for highly expanded clones.

This clonotype was seen more than once but under ten times. Its antigen is unidentified. Bulk libraries came from a prior protocol with listed TCR primers. TCRdb recomputed calls from the PCR reads with MiXCR, one row per CDR3 protein. The table has about 510,000 distinct CDR3 sequences, about 25% seen once. This receptor was identified in a human donor in good health. Some libraries in this study had Jurkat cell RNA spiked in. The gene calls are TRBV9 and TRBJ1-6, with a weak D call TRBD1 (5 bases). Sequences were obtained from naive CD8+ T cells from blood, with Jurkat cell RNA spiked in. Regarding subset: FACS-sorted CD8+CD4-CCR7+CD45RA+ naive T cells. In DNA, the CDR3 is TGTGCCAGCAGCTTGACAGCCTGGCCCCAGTCACCAATCCACTTT. This encodes CASSLTAWPQSPIHF.